This is a list of T cell receptor beta chains from one sample in a study of cytomegalovirus exposure and HLA in healthy donors. Sequencing used immunoSEQ multiplex PCR; TCRdb keeps in-frame clones, though not all of them. The sample has roughly 200,000 clones; around four fifths are singletons. Source material: PBMCs. These receptors all come from a boy younger than 10 in good health and CMV-seronegative. Each CDR3 is given with its conserved first and last residue. A D gene is named only where the DNA matches it firmly. Only part of the rows carry a size: once, few, many, or a class if the clone is expanded.

CASSLSRGHEQYF	TGCGCCAGCAGCTTGTCCAGGGGCCACGAGCAGTACTTC	TRBJ2-7	few	TRBV5-1	-
CASLPGEETQYF	TGTGCCAGCCTCCCAGGGGAAGAGACCCAGTACTTC	TRBJ2-5	-	TRBV2	-
CASSVGNSGGVGYQETQYF	TGTGCCAGCAGCGTAGGAAATAGCGGGGGAGTGGGGTACCAAGAGACCCAGTACTTC	TRBJ2-5	once	TRBV9	TRBD2
CASSLGGGGGLYNEQFF	TGCGCCAGCAGCTTAGGGGGAGGCGGGGGCCTCTACAATGAGCAGTTCTTC	TRBJ2-1	-	TRBV5-1	-
CASSVDRAIAKNIQYF	TGTGCCAGCAGCGTCGACAGGGCCATAGCCAAAAACATTCAGTACTTC	TRBJ2-4	-	TRBV2	TRBD1
CASSDRGALETQYF	TGCGCCAGCAGTGACCGGGGGGCCCTGGAGACCCAGTACTTC	TRBJ2-5	-	TRBV10-1	-
CASSYLGQNSGNTIYF	TGTGCCAGCAGCTACCTCGGACAGAACTCTGGAAACACCATATATTTT	TRBJ1-3	-	TRBV7-2	-
CASSRDRTRPEQYF	TGCGCCAGCAGCCGGGACAGGACGAGACCCGAGCAGTACTTC	TRBJ2-7	once	TRBV5-1	TRBD1
CASSSRTSREQYF	TGTGCCAGCAGCTCACGGACTAGCCGCGAGCAGTACTTC	TRBJ2-7	-	TRBV7-9	TRBD2
CASSPFGGATDTQYF	TGTGCCAGCAGTCCCTTCGGGGGGGCGACAGATACGCAGTATTTT	TRBJ2-3	few	TRBV6-4	TRBD2
CASAVPGGNEQFF	TGTGCCAGCGCTGTCCCCGGGGGGAATGAGCAGTTCTTC	TRBJ2-1	-	TRBV25-1	TRBD2
CASSFDGSSYNEQFF	TGTGCCAGCAGCTTTGACGGGAGCTCCTACAATGAGCAGTTCTTC	TRBJ2-1	-	TRBV11-2	-
CASRQFYRDLNTEAFF	TGTGCCAGCAGGCAGTTTTACAGGGACCTGAACACTGAAGCTTTCTTT	TRBJ1-1	-	TRBV2	-
CASSSETGTYGYTF	TGCGCCAGCAGCTCAGAGACAGGAACTTATGGCTACACCTTC	TRBJ1-2	-	TRBV5-1	-
CASSHTVTNQPQHF	TGTGCCAGCAGTCACACAGTTACCAATCAGCCCCAGCATTTT	TRBJ1-5	-	TRBV2	-
CSVADRPFDEQFF	TGCAGCGTTGCGGACAGGCCTTTTGATGAGCAGTTCTTC	TRBJ2-1	-	TRBV29-1	TRBD1
CASSEFGTGSDEQYF	TGTGCCAGCAGTGAATTCGGGACAGGGTCCGACGAGCAGTACTTC	TRBJ2-7	-	TRBV2	TRBD1
CASSPRGGGDGYTF	TGTGCCAGCAGCCCCCGGGGGGGAGGAGATGGCTACACCTTC	TRBJ1-2	-	TRBV13	-
CASSPRGGETQYF	TGCGCCAGCAGCCCACGGGGTGGGGAGACCCAGTACTTC	TRBJ2-5	-	TRBV4-1	-
CSVVGLRQTSYEQYF	TGCAGCGTTGTGGGGTTAAGACAGACCTCCTACGAGCAGTACTTC	TRBJ2-7	-	TRBV29-1	-
CASSLKTSIDEQFF	TGTGCCAGCAGCTTGAAAACTAGCATAGATGAGCAGTTCTTC	TRBJ2-1	once	TRBV5-4	-
CASSLVGDVGNTEAFF	TGTGCCAGCAGCTTAGTGGGAGACGTCGGGAACACTGAAGCTTTCTTT	TRBJ1-1	once	TRBV7-6	-
CASSLLPTGVHEQYF	TGTGCCAGCAGTCTCCTCCCGACAGGGGTACACGAGCAGTACTTC	TRBJ2-7	-	TRBV27	TRBD1
CASMGQGDGYTF	TGTGCCAGCATGGGACAGGGGGATGGCTACACCTTC	TRBJ1-2	-	TRBV25-1	TRBD1
CASSPSGAGGNPGQPQHF	TGCGCCAGCAGCCCCAGTGGGGCAGGGGGCAATCCAGGCCAGCCCCAGCATTTT	TRBJ1-5	-	TRBV4-1	TRBD1